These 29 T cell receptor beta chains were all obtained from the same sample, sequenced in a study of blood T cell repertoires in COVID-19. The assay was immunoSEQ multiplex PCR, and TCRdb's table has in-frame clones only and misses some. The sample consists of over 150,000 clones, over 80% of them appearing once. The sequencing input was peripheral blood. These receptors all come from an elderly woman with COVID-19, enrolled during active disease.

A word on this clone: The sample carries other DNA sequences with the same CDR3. DNA for the CDR3: TGTGCCAGCAGCCCCCGATTAATGAGAGCAGATACGCAGTATTTT. Its translation: CASSPRLMRADTQYF. This chain links TRBV7-3 with TRBJ2-3; D remains ambiguous. V was shortened by 5 bases and J by 4 bases, with 16 bases between the two germline ends. Germline V gives CDR1 SGHTA, CDR2 FQGTGA. This CDR3 contains 15 residues. The entire variable domain, with the rest obtained from reference TRBV7-3 and TRBJ2-3, is as follows: GAGVSQTPSNKVTEKGKYVELRCDPISGHTALYWYRQSLGQGPEFLIYFQGTGAADDSGLPNDRFFAVRPEGSVSTLKIQRTERGDSAVYLCASSPRLMRADTQYFGPGTRLTVL.

The CDR3: CASSSRQDLGDEQYF. Written as DNA, the CDR3 is TGTGCCAGCAGCTCCAGACAGGACCTAGGCGACGAGCAGTACTTC. The chain carries TRBV5-4 and TRBJ2-7, with a possible D match to TRBD1 (6 bases). Trimming took off 3 bases at V and 5 bases at J, with 18 bases between the two ends. CDR1 and CDR2 (germline): SGHNT, YYREEE (reference sequence). The CDR3 totals 15 residues.

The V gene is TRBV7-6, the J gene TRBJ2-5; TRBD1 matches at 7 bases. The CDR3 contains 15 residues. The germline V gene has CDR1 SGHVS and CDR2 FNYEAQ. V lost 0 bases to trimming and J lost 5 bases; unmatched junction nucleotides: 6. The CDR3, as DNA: TGTGCCAGCAGCTTAGCGACAGGGCCCCTGGAGACCCAGTACTTC. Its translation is CASSLATGPLETQYF.

The chain's CDR3 is CASSIENPGLAFYNEQFF. The CDR3 DNA reads TGTGCCAGTAGTATAGAGAATCCGGGACTAGCCTTCTACAATGAGCAGTTCTTC. The genes are TRBV19 and TRBJ2-1; 9 bases line up with TRBD2. After removal of 0 bases from V and 3 bases from J, the junction contained 9 bases not matched to a gene. Looked up from germline, CDR1 is LNHDA and CDR2 is SQIVND (reference sequence). This CDR3 comprises 18 residues.

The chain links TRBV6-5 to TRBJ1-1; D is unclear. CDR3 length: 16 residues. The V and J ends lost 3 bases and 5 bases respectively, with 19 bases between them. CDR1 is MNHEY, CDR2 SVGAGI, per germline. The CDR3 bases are TGTGCCAGCAGTTATGAGACACTCCTTAGCGATACTGAAGCTTTCTTT. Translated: CASSYETLLSDTEAFF.

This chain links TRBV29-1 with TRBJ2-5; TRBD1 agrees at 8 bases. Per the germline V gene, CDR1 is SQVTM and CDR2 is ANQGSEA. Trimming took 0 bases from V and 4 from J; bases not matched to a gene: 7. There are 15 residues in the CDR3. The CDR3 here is CSVEDGGTGGETQYF. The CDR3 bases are TGCAGCGTTGAAGATGGGGGGACAGGAGGAGAGACCCAGTACTTC.

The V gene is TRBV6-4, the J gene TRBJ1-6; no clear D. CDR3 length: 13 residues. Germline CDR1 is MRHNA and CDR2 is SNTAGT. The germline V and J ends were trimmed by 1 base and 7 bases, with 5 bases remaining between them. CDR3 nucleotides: TGTGCCAGCAGTGACTATCGGAATTCACCCCTCCACTTT. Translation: CASSDYRNSPLHF.

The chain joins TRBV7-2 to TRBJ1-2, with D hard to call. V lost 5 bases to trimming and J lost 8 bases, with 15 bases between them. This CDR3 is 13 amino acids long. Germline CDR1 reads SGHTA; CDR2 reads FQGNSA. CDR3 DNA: TGTGCCAGCAGCCCCCTGACCGGCGGAGGCTACACCTTC. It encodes CASSPLTGGGYTF. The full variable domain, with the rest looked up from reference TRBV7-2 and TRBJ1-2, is GAGVSQSPSNKVTEKGKDVELRCDPISGHTALYWYRQSLGQGLEFLIYFQGNSAPDKSGLPSDRFSAERTGGSVSTLTIQRTQQEDSAVYLCASSPLTGGGYTFGSGTRLTVV.

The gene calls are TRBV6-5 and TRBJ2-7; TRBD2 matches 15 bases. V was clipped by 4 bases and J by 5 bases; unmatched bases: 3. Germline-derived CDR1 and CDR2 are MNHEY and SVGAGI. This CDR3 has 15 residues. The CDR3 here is CASSSGTSGRNEQYF. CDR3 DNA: TGTGCCAGCAGTTCTGGGACTAGCGGGAGGAACGAGCAGTACTTC.

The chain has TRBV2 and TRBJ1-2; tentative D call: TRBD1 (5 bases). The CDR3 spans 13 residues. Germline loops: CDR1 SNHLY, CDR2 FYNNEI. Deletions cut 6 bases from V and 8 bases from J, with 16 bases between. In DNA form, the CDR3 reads TGTGCCAGCAGCGACGGGGGGAGGTCGGGCTACACCTTC. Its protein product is CASSDGGRSGYTF.

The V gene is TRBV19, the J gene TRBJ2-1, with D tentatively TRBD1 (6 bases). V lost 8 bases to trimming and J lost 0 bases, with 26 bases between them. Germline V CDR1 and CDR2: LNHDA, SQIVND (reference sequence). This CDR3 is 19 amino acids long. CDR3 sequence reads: CASGTRGGRERSSYNEQFF. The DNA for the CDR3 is TGTGCCAGTGGCACCAGGGGCGGACGCGAGAGGAGCTCCTACAATGAGCAGTTCTTC.

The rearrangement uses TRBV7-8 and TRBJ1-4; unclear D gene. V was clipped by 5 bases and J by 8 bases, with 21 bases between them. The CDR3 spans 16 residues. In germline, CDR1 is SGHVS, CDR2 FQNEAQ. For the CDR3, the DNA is TGTGCCAGCAGCCCTTTCGCGGGGTCCGGAAAGGAAAAACTGTTTTTT. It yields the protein CASSPFAGSGKEKLFF.

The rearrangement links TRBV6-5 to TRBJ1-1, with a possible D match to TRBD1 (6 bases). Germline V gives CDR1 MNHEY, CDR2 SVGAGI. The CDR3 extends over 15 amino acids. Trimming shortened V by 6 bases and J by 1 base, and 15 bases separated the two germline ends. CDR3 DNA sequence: TGTGCCAGCAGGAGAAGGGACATCCCGAACACTGAAGCTTTCTTT. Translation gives CASRRRDIPNTEAFF.

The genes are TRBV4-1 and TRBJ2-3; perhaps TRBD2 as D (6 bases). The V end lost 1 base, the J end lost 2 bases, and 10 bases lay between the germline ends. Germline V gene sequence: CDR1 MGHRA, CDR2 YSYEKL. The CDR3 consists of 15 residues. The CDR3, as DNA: TGCGCCAGCAGCCAAGTCGGGGGTTACACAGATACGCAGTATTTT. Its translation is CASSQVGGYTDTQYF.

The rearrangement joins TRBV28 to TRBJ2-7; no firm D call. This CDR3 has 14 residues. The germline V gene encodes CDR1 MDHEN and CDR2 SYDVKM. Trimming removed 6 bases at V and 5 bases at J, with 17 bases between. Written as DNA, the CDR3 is TGTGCCAGCAGCACCCCACCTCGGAGCGACGAGCAGTACTTC. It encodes CASSTPPRSDEQYF.

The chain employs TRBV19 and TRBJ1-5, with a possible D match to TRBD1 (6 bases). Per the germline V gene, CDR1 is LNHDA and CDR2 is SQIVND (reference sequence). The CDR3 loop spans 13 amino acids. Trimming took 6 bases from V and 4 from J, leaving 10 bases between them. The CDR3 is CASRGQLNQPQHF. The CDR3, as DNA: TGTGCCAGTAGAGGACAGTTAAATCAGCCCCAGCATTTT.

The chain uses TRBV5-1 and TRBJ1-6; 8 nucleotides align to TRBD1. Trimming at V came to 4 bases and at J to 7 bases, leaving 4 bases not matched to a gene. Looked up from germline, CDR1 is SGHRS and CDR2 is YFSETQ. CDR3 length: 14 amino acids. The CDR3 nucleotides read TGCGCCAGCAGCCCGGACAGGGAGAATTCACCCCTCCACTTT. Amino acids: CASSPDRENSPLHF.

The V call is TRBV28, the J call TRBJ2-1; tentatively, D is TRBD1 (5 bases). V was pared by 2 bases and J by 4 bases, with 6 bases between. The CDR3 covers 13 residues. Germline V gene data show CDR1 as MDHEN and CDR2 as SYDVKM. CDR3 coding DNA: TGTGCCAGCAGTTTAGGGGCATACAATGAGCAGTTCTTC. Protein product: CASSLGAYNEQFF.

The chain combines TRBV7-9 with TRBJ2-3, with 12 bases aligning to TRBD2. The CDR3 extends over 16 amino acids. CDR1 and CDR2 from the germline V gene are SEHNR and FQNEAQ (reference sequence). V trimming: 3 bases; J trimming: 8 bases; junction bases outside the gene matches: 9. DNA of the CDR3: TGTGCCAGCAGCTTCTGTACTAGCGGGGGGATTTGTACGCAGTATTTT. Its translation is CASSFCTSGGICTQYF.

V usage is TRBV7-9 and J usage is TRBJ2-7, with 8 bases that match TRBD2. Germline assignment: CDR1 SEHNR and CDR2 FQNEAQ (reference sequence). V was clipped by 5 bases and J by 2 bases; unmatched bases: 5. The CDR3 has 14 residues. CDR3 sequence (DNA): TGTGCCAGCAGCGACGCGGGACTAGCCTACGAGCAGTACTTC. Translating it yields CASSDAGLAYEQYF. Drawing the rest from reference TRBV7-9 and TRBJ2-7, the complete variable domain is DTGVSQNPRHKITKRGQNVTFRCDPISEHNRLYWYRQTLGQGPEFLTYFQNEAQLEKSRLLSDRFSAERPKGSFSTLEIQRTEQGDSAMYLCASSDAGLAYEQYFGPGTRLTVT.

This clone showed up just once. CDR3 nucleotides: TGTGCCAGCAGCCCGCCGGGACTCTGGAGAGGGGGGGCCAACGTCCTGACTTTC. The encoded protein is CASSPPGLWRGGANVLTF. The chain carries TRBV11-2 and TRBJ2-6; D perhaps matches TRBD2 (6 bases). The V gene lost 5 bases and the J gene lost 4 bases, with 21 bases spanning the gap. This CDR3 comprises 18 residues. The germline CDR1 and CDR2 sequences are SGHAT and FQNNGV.

DNA of the CDR3: TGTGCCAGCAGCGGGAGGGGTGGCACAGATACGCAGTATTTT. Residues: CASSGRGGTDTQYF. The rearrangement uses TRBV7-9 and TRBJ2-3; 7 nucleotides match TRBD2. V dropped 5 bases and J dropped 1; count of bases not matched to a gene: 3. Germline lookup yields CDR1 SEHNR and CDR2 FQNEAQ (reference sequence). This CDR3 is 14 amino acids long.

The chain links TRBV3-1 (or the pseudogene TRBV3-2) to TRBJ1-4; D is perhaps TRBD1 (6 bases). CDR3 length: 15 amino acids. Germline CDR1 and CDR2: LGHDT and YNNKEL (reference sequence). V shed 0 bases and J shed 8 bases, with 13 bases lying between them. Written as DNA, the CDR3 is TGTGCCAGCAGCCAAGAGGCCAGGGGTTACGAAAAACTGTTTTTT. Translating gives CASSQEARGYEKLFF.

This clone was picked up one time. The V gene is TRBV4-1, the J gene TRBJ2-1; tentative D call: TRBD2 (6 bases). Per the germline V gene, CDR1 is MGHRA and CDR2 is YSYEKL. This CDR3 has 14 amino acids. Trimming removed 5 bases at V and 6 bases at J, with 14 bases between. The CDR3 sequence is CASSFTGGGNEQFF. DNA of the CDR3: TGCGCCAGCAGCTTTACTGGGGGAGGCAATGAGCAGTTCTTC.

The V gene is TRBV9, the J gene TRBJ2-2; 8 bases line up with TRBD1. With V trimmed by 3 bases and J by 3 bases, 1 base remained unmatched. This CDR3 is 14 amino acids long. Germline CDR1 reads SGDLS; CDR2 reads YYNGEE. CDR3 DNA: TGTGCCAGCAGCGGGACAGGGTACACCGGGGAGCTGTTTTTT. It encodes CASSGTGYTGELFF.

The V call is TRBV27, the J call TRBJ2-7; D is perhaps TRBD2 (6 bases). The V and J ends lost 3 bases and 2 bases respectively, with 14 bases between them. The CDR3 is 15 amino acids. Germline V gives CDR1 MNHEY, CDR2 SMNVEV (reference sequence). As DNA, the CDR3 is TGTGCCAGCAGTTTGATCGCGGGCGGGGCCTACGAGCAGTACTTC. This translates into CASSLIAGGAYEQYF.

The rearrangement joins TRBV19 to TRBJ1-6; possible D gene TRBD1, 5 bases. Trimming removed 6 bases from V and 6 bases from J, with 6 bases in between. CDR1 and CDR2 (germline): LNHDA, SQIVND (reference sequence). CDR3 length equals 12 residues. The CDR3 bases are TGTGCCAGTAGACAGGTTAATTCACCCCTCCACTTT. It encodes CASRQVNSPLHF.

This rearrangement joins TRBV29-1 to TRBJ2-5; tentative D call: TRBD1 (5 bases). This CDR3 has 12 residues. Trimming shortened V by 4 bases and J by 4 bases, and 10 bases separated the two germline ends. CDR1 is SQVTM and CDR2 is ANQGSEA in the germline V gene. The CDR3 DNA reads TGCAGCGTTGGACAGAGTGGAGAGACCCAGTACTTC. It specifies CSVGQSGETQYF.

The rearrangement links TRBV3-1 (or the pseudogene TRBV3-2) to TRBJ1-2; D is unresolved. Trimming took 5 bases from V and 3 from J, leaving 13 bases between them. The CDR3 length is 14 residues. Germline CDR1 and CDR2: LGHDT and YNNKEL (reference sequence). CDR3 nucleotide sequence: TGTGCCAGCAGCGGCGACGGGGTTCACTATGGCTACACCTTC. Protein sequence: CASSGDGVHYGYTF.